These 23 T cell receptor beta chains share one sample of origin, sequenced in a study of blood T cell repertoires in COVID-19. Data came from immunoSEQ multiplex PCR; TCRdb stores just in-frame clones and leaves some out. The repertoire holds 250,000 or so clones, approximately 85% seen once, with roughly 1.9% in the top ten. The specimen was PBMCs or T cells enriched from blood (not recorded which). The receptors here all came from a woman aged 45-59 years who had recovered from COVID-19.

The chain couples TRBV9 to TRBJ1-1; 7 bases align to TRBD1. This CDR3 is built from 14 residues. Germline CDR1 SGDLS, CDR2 YYNGEE. V was clipped by 4 bases and J by 3 bases; unmatched bases: 6. This chain's CDR3 is CASSLRTGHTEAFF. The CDR3, as DNA: TGTGCCAGCAGCCTCCGGACAGGTCACACTGAAGCTTTCTTT. Complete variable domain (other parts from reference TRBV9 and TRBJ1-1): DSGVTQTPKHLITATGQRVTLRCSPRSGDLSVYWYQQSLDQGLQFLIQYYNGEERAKGNILERFSAQQFPDLHSELNLSSLELGDSALYFCASSLRTGHTEAFFGQGTRLTVV.

This clone came up once. The J gene is TRBJ2-5, the V gene TRBV5-8; 12 bases align to TRBD1. V lost 4 bases and J lost 5; bases outside the gene matches: 9. The CDR3 extends over 16 amino acids. Germline V gene sequence: CDR1 SGHTS, CDR2 YDEGEE. In DNA, the CDR3 is TGTGCCAGCAGCGCGACCGGGACAGGGGGCGTCGAGACCCAGTACTTC. Encoded protein: CASSATGTGGVETQYF.

The chain employs TRBV24-1 and TRBJ2-7; TRBD1 might be the D (5 bases). CDR1 and CDR2 (germline): KGHDR, SFDVKD. The CDR3 is 11 residues long. Trimming pared 6 bases from V and 3 bases from J, leaving 5 bases between. The CDR3 region is CATSRGYEQYF. The CDR3 nucleotides read TGTGCCACCAGTAGGGGCTACGAGCAGTACTTC.

The gene calls are TRBV6-2 or TRBV6-3 and TRBJ1-6, with 8 bases aligning to TRBD1. Germline CDR1 and CDR2: MNHEY and SVGEGT. The CDR3 spans 16 residues. J was trimmed by 7 bases and V by 4 bases; bases with no gene match: 9. Here the CDR3 DNA reads TGTGCCAGCAGTTCAGGACAGGGCTCTCGAAATTCACCCCTCCACTTT. Translation gives CASSSGQGSRNSPLHF.

The chain joins TRBV4-3 to TRBJ2-2; maybe TRBD1 (6 bases). Germline V gives CDR1 LGHNA, CDR2 YSLEER. The CDR3 runs 15 residues. The V end was cut by 1 base, the J end by 4 bases, with 10 bases between. CDR3 amino acids: CASSQVWGPTGELFF. CDR3 DNA: TGCGCCAGCAGCCAAGTGTGGGGGCCCACCGGGGAGCTGTTTTTT.

This clone was seen a single time. The chain has TRBV5-5 and TRBJ1-1; D is possibly TRBD1 (6 bases). Trimming cost V 4 bases and J 1 base, with 14 bases left between them. Germline loops: CDR1 SGHKS, CDR2 YYEKEE (reference sequence). The CDR3 has 15 amino acids. The CDR3 spells CASSGIGTTNTEAFF. The DNA of the CDR3 is TGTGCCAGCAGCGGTATCGGGACAACGAACACTGAAGCTTTCTTT.

This chain uses TRBV5-1 with TRBJ1-2; 8 bases are shared with TRBD1. CDR3 length equals 14 residues. The germline gives CDR1 SGHRS, CDR2 YFSETQ. V lost 5 bases to trimming and J lost 8 bases; unmatched junction nucleotides: 11. The CDR3 nucleotides are TGCGCCAGCAGTGTTCAGGGGGCGGCTGAGGGCTACACCTTC. Its protein product is CASSVQGAAEGYTF.

The gene calls are TRBV6-5 and TRBJ1-2; D is uncertain. This CDR3 is built from 11 residues. The V gene lost 4 bases and the J gene lost 4 bases, with 4 bases spanning the gap. Per the germline V gene, CDR1 is MNHEY and CDR2 is SVGAGI. CDR3 loop: CASSSSYGYTF. The DNA of the CDR3 is TGTGCCAGCAGTTCCAGCTATGGCTACACCTTC.

Here the CDR3 DNA reads TGTGCCAGCAGTTTACCCGGGGGGACTAGCGCAGATACGCAGTATTTT. Translation gives CASSLPGGTSADTQYF. The V and J genes are TRBV28 and TRBJ2-3, with 10 bases matching TRBD2. Unmatched junction bases numbered 6, after V lost 2 bases and J lost 4 bases. Germline CDR1 is MDHEN and CDR2 is SYDVKM. The CDR3 length is 16 residues. The full variable domain, completed using reference TRBV28 and TRBJ2-3, is DVKVTQSSRYLVKRTGEKVFLECVQDMDHENMFWYRQDPGLGLRLIYFSYDVKMKEKGDIPEGYSVSREKKERFSLILESASTNQTSMYLCASSLPGGTSADTQYFGPGTRLTVL.

The CDR3 nucleotides read TGTGCCAGCAGCACGACAGGGGCTGCGGGAAACACCATATATTTT. It encodes CASSTTGAAGNTIYF. The rearrangement joins TRBV6-6 to TRBJ1-3, with 8 bases matching TRBD1. CDR1 MNHNY and CDR2 SVGAGI come from the germline V gene (reference sequence). V lost 6 bases and J lost 4; bases outside the gene matches: 8. The CDR3 length is 15 residues.

V and J are TRBV4-3 and TRBJ1-5; possibly TRBD1 for D (6 bases). CDR1 is LGHNA, CDR2 YSLEER, per germline. V was shortened by 0 bases and J by 11 bases, with 14 bases between the two germline ends. CDR3 length: 14 residues. The CDR3 sequence: CASSQDRGSWAQHF. DNA of the CDR3: TGCGCCAGCAGCCAAGATAGGGGGAGTTGGGCCCAGCATTTT.

The chain has TRBV23-1 and TRBJ2-7, with D perhaps TRBD1 (6 bases). TRBV23-1 is filed as an ORF, its function uncertain. This CDR3 spans 14 amino acids. V dropped 6 bases and J dropped 0 bases, with 12 bases sitting between them. The CDR3 reads CASSGRDNSYEQYF. The CDR3 DNA is TGCGCCAGCAGCGGTCGGGACAACTCCTACGAGCAGTACTTC.

The V and J genes are TRBV5-1 and TRBJ1-4; D may be TRBD1 (5 bases). The V gene's germline CDR1 is SGHRS and CDR2 YFSETQ. This CDR3 is built from 18 residues. The V and J ends lost 1 base and 0 bases respectively, with 16 bases between them. The CDR3 loop reads CASSLSGGLRTTNEKLFF. For the CDR3, the DNA is TGCGCCAGCAGCTTGTCGGGGGGACTAAGAACAACTAATGAAAAACTGTTTTTT.

This chain links TRBV11-2 with TRBJ2-7, with 8 positions matching TRBD2. The length of the CDR3 is 15 residues. Germline trimming cut 0 bases from V and 2 bases from J; bases unmatched to any gene: 3. Germline CDR1 SGHAT, CDR2 FQNNGV. The CDR3 protein is CASSLDPGGTYEQYF. The DNA of the CDR3 is TGTGCCAGCAGCTTAGATCCGGGGGGGACCTACGAGCAGTACTTC.

This clone has more than one count but fewer than ten. This sequence joins TRBV3-1 (or the pseudogene TRBV3-2) and TRBJ1-4; tentatively, D is TRBD1 (6 bases). The CDR3 loop spans 16 amino acids. Between the trimmed V and J ends, which lost 5 bases and 0 bases, there was a span of 13 bases. The germline V gene has CDR1 LGHDT and CDR2 YNNKEL (reference sequence). CDR3 DNA: TGTGCCAGCAGCGGACAGATAGGAGCAACTAATGAAAAACTGTTTTTT. As protein: CASSGQIGATNEKLFF.

CDR3 coding DNA: TGTGCCAGCAGTCCTGCGGGGACAGATACGCAGTATTTT. It codes for CASSPAGTDTQYF. The chain uses TRBV28 and TRBJ2-3, with TRBD2 as a possible D gene (6 bases). Trimming left V 5 bases short and J 3 bases short, with 9 bases between. This CDR3 contains 13 residues. The V gene's germline CDR1 is MDHEN and CDR2 SYDVKM.

The chain couples TRBV27 to TRBJ2-7; D is possibly TRBD1 (6 bases). The ends were cut back, 5 bases at V and 3 bases at J, with 11 bases in the middle. CDR3 length equals 13 residues. Per germline, CDR1 MNHEY and CDR2 SMNVEV (reference sequence). Written as DNA, the CDR3 is TGTGCCAGCAGTGCAGGGGCGGGCTACGAGCAGTACTTC. This encodes CASSAGAGYEQYF.

This chain connects TRBV25-1 to TRBJ2-1, with 7 bases that match TRBD1. CDR1 is MGHDK, CDR2 SYGVNS, per germline. The CDR3 is 16 residues long. The V segment lost 3 bases and the J segment 0 bases; nucleotides outside the gene matches: 5. In nucleotides, the CDR3 is TGTGCCAGCAGTGATCCCACAGGGGTCTCCTACAATGAGCAGTTCTTC. Residues: CASSDPTGVSYNEQFF. Drawing the rest from reference TRBV25-1 and TRBJ2-1, the complete variable domain is EADIYQTPRYLVIGTGKKITLECSQTMGHDKMYWYQQDPGMELHLIHYSYGVNSTEKGDLSSESTVSRIRTEHFPLTLESARPSHTSQYLCASSDPTGVSYNEQFFGPGTRLTVL.

The chain has TRBV30 and TRBJ1-2; TRBD1 might be the D (5 bases). The CDR3 extends over 15 amino acids. The germline V gene has CDR1 GTSNPN and CDR2 SVGIG (reference sequence). With 0 bases removed from V and 4 bases from J, the gap between germline ends came to 15 bases. The CDR3 DNA follows: TGTGCCTGGAGTGTAGGGCGGGGGACCTCCTATGGCTACACCTTC. It is translated as CAWSVGRGTSYGYTF.

A few counts support this clone. The V call is TRBV5-8, the J call TRBJ2-6; 9 positions match TRBD1. CDR1 SGHTS and CDR2 YDEGEE come from the germline V gene. Trimming at V came to 2 bases and at J to 2 bases, leaving 5 bases not matched to a gene. CDR3 size: 17 residues. The CDR3 bases are TGTGCCAGCAGCTTAGGGACAGGGCCTCCTGGGGCCAACGTCCTGACTTTC. Amino acid sequence: CASSLGTGPPGANVLTF.

The chain employs TRBV9 and TRBJ2-2, with 10 bases fitting TRBD1. V lost 4 bases and J lost 6; bases outside the gene matches: 9. Germline CDR1 reads SGDLS; CDR2 reads YYNGEE. This CDR3 region has 16 residues. The CDR3 sequence is CASSSRDRGVPGELFF. The CDR3 nucleotides read TGTGCCAGCAGCAGCCGGGACAGGGGAGTTCCCGGGGAGCTGTTTTTT.

This clone was observed a handful of times. This chain links TRBV6-5 with TRBJ2-7; D possibly corresponds to TRBD2 (5 bases). This CDR3 is built from 15 residues. Germline values: CDR1 MNHEY, CDR2 SVGAGI. Trimming shortened V by 4 bases and J by 0 bases, and 13 bases separated the two germline ends. DNA of the CDR3: TGTGCCAGCAGTTGGGTAAGAGCGGACTCCTACGAGCAGTACTTC. Its translation is CASSWVRADSYEQYF.

The rearrangement uses TRBV14 and TRBJ2-3; 8 nucleotides agree with TRBD2. The length of the CDR3 is 14 residues. Germline assignment: CDR1 SGHDN and CDR2 FVKESK. V lost 5 bases, J lost 2 bases, and 3 bases stayed unmatched. The CDR3 spells CASSTLAATDTQYF. The CDR3 DNA reads as TGTGCCAGCAGCACACTAGCGGCCACAGATACGCAGTATTTT.